A single TCR beta chain is shown here with its context. The treatment here: 19 received Ad26.COV2.S at low or high dose, single or two shots; roughly five received placebo; per-sample allocation not given. Each sample was drawn 63 days after the first injection (of vaccine or placebo). The data were taken from a study of Ad26.COV2.S vaccination and SARS-CoV-2 variants. Sequenced by immunoSEQ multiplex PCR; TCRdb stores in-frame clones only, minus some. The table shows around 300,000 clones, with about nine tenths occurring only once. Germline CDR1 reads SGHRS; CDR2 reads YFSETQ. This CDR3 is built from 16 residues. V lost 1 base to trimming and J lost 8 bases; unmatched junction nucleotides: 9.

This chain joins TRBV5-1 and TRBJ2-2; 9 positions agree with TRBD2. This receptor was obtained from a person aged 18-65 years who received the Ad26.COV2.S COVID-19 vaccine or a placebo. The sample consisted of peripheral blood, taken in a trial of Ad26.COV2.S vaccine versus placebo. The CDR3 region is CASSLNQREAGGELFF. CDR3 nucleotides: TGCGCCAGCAGCTTGAATCAGCGGGAGGCCGGGGGGGAGCTGTTTTTT.